This entry concerns a single T cell receptor (beta chain). This sample is drawn from a study of T cell changes during pregnancy in multiple sclerosis. This CDR3 is 15 amino acids long. Germline lookup yields CDR1 LGHNA and CDR2 YSLEER. V was cut by 1 base and J by 7 bases, with 11 bases left in between. Sequencing used immunoSEQ multiplex PCR; TCRdb keeps in-frame clones, though not all of them. The sample includes about 86,000 clones, around 93% of them seen just once. The sequenced sample was peripheral blood, obtained in the first trimester of pregnancy. The chain uses TRBV4-3 and TRBJ1-6; D gene unclear. The receptor was isolated from a female donor in good health, enrolled as a control in a pregnancy study. The CDR3 DNA follows: TGCGCCAGCAGCCAAGCTGCGGCCCCCAATTCACCCCTCCACTTT. Translating gives CASSQAAAPNSPLHF.